This TCR beta chain was observed in a study of blood T cell repertoires in COVID-19. Study-wide background: The United States, Italy and Spain were the sources of the acute and convalescent COVID-19 samples. PBMCs, B-cell-depleted T cells, or T cells were the source of the cDNA or gDNA that made up the material.

Trimming left V 8 bases short and J 4 bases short, with 12 bases between. This CDR3 has 13 residues. Germline CDR1 and CDR2: SGHVS and FNYEAQ. This study enrolled people aged about 18 to 100 from around 26 US geographic areas. Participants reported their clinical history, and cohort assignment relied on those reports. Produced via immunoSEQ multiplex PCR; TCRdb's table is partial and in-frame only. The sample lists approximately 200,000 clones, about 80% occurring once. This rearrangement joins TRBV7-6 to TRBJ2-1; tentative D call: TRBD2 (7 bases). The sequenced sample was PBMCs or T cells enriched from blood (not recorded which). The clonotype originates from a man in his 60s who had recovered from COVID-19. CDR3 amino acids: CASSGGPYNEQFF. The CDR3 DNA follows: TGTGCCAGCTCGGGGGGCCCATACAATGAGCAGTTCTTC.